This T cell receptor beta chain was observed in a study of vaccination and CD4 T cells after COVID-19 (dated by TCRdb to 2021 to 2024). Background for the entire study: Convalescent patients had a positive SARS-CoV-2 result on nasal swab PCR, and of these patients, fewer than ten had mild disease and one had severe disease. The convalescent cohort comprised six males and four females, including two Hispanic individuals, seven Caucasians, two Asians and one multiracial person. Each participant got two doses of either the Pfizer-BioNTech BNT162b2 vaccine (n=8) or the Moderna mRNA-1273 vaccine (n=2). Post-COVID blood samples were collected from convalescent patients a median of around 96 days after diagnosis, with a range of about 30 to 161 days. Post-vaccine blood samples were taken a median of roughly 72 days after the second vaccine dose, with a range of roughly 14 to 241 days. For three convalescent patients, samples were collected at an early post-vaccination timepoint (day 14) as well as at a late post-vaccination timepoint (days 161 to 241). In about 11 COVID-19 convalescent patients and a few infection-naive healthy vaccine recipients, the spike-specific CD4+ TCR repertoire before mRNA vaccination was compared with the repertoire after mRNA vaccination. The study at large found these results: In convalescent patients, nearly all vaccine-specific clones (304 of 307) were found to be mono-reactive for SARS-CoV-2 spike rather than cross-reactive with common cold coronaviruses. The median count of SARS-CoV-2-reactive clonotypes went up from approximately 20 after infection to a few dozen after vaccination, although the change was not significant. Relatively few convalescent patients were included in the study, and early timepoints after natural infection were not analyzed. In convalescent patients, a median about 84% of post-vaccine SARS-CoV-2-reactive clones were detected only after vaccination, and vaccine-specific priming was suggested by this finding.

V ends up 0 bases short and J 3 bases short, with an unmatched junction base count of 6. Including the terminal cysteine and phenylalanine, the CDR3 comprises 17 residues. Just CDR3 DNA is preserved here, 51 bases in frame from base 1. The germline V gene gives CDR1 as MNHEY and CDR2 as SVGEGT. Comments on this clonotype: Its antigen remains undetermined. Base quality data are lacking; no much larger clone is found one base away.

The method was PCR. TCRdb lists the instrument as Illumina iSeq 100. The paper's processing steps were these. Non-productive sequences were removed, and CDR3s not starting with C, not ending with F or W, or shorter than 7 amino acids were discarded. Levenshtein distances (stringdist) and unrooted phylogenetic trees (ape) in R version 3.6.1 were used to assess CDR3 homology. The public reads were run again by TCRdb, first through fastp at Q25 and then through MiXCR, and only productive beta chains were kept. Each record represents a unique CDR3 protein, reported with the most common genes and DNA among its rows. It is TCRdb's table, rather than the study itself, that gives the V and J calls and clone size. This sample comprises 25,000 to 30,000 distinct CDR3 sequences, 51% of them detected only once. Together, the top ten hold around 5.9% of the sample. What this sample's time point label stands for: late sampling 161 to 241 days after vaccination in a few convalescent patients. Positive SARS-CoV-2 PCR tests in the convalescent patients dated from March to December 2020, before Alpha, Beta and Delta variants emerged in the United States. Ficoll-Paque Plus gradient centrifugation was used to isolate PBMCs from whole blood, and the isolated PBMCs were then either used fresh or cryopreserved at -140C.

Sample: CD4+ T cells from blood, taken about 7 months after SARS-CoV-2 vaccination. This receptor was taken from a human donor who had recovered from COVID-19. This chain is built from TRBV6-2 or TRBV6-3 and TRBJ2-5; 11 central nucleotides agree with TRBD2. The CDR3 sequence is CASSYSMLAGGKETQYF. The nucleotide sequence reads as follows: TGTGCCAGCAGTTACTCGATGCTAGCGGGAGGCAAAGAGACCCAGTACTTC.